This T cell receptor beta chain was captured in a study of response to subunit inactivated influenza vaccine. This clonotype was picked up a small number of times. Its antigen is unknown. V gave up 6 bases and J gave up 8 bases, with 17 bases separating them. Germline V gene data show CDR1 as SGHTA and CDR2 as FQGNSA. This CDR3 region has 14 residues. One entry per CDR3 protein results from TCRdb running MiXCR on the RT-PCR reads. The sample holds 600,000 to 850,000 distinct CDR3 sequences, 13% to 15% seen once. Study-wide results and limits: Each seasonal influenza vaccination, the authors suggested, recruits few new T cells.

Sequenced here: PBMCs from blood, sampled around 15 days before vaccination. J is TRBJ2-1 and V is TRBV7-2, with a tentative D call TRBD1 (5 bases). The clonotype comes from a man between 50 and 59 years old who received an inactivated influenza vaccine. This CDR3 reads CASRPDTSDHEQFF. The CDR3 nucleotides are TGTGCCAGCAGACCGGACACCTCTGATCATGAGCAGTTCTTC.